Following are 30 T cell receptor beta chains from one sample sequenced in a study of neurological immune-mediated disorders. TCRdb itself ran the 5' RACE reads through MiXCR, one entry per CDR3 protein. The sample holds 45,000 or so distinct CDR3 sequences, 20% to 25% seen once. As to time point: technical triplicate 3. The sample comprised PBMCs. The receptors derive from a man between 60 and 70 years old with HTLV-1-associated myelopathy (HAM/TSP).

This clonotype was detected many times. The DNA of the CDR3 is TGTGCCAGCACCAGCTTCTCTGGAAACACCATATATTTT. This sequence encodes CASTSFSGNTIYF. V gene TRBV3-1 combines with J gene TRBJ1-3; D not resolved. The CDR3 length is 13 residues. Germline V gene lookup returns CDR1 LGHDT and CDR2 YNNKEL (reference sequence). Trimming took 7 bases from V and 0 from J, leaving 7 bases between them.

This clonotype appeared many times. The chain links TRBV12-3 or TRBV12-4 to TRBJ2-7; a possible D gene is TRBD1 (5 bases). V lost 5 bases to trimming and J lost 3 bases, with 11 bases between them. CDR3 length: 13 residues. The CDR3 region has the DNA TGTGCCAGCAGTCTAGGGGCGATCTACGAGCAGTACTTC. Encoded protein: CASSLGAIYEQYF.

This rearrangement joins TRBV20-1 to TRBJ1-2; D possibly corresponds to TRBD1 (5 bases). The V and J ends lost 1 base and 7 bases respectively, with 13 bases between them. This CDR3 is built from 13 residues. The germline V gene encodes CDR1 DFQATT and CDR2 SNEGSKA (reference sequence). CDR3 residues: CSARGQGPAGYTF. CDR3 in DNA: TGCAGTGCTAGAGGGCAGGGTCCGGCTGGCTACACCTTC.

This clonotype has at least ten counts. The chain links TRBV5-1 to TRBJ2-7; D possibly corresponds to TRBD1 (5 bases). With 4 bases removed from V and 2 bases from J, the gap between germline ends came to 13 bases. This CDR3 has 14 amino acids. Per germline, CDR1 SGHRS and CDR2 YFSETQ. The CDR3 reads CASSLRTPPYEQYF. The CDR3 DNA reads as TGCGCCAGCAGCCTCCGGACACCTCCCTACGAGCAGTACTTC. Filled out from reference TRBV5-1 and TRBJ2-7, the complete variable domain reads KAGVTQTPRYLIKTRGQQVTLSCSPISGHRSVSWYQQTPGQGLQFLFEYFSETQRNKGNFPGRFSGRQFSNSRSEMNVSTLELGDSALYLCASSLRTPPYEQYFGPGTRLTVT.

Notes on this clonotype: One junction end does not reproduce the germline sequence, and a read error may be involved. The chain employs TRBV3-1 and TRBJ1-1; D perhaps matches TRBD1 (6 bases). Germline CDR1 LGHDT, CDR2 YNNKEL (reference sequence). The CDR3 loop spans 12 amino acids. Here the CDR3 reads CASSQAGAIAFF. CDR3 nucleotide sequence: TGTGCCAGCAGCCAAGCAGGGGCAATCGCCTTTTTT.

In this sample, this clonotype turned up many times. The gene calls are TRBV6-5 and TRBJ2-1, with TRBD2 identical over 7 bases. CDR1 is MNHEY, CDR2 SVGAGI, per germline. The CDR3 spans 13 residues. V was clipped by 2 bases and J by 6 bases; unmatched bases: 1. CDR3: CASSYGTTNEQFF. CDR3 DNA sequence: TGTGCCAGCAGTTACGGGACTACCAATGAGCAGTTCTTC.

This clonotype was seen at least ten times. V is TRBV15 and J is TRBJ1-5, with D unclear. CDR1 and CDR2 (germline): LNHNV, YYDKDF (reference sequence). The CDR3 consists of 15 residues. V dropped 0 bases and J dropped 2 bases, with 8 bases sitting between them. CDR3 residues: CATSRDSLRNQPQHF. CDR3 DNA sequence: TGTGCCACCAGCAGAGACAGCCTCCGCAATCAGCCCCAGCATTTT.

The chain recombines TRBV2 with TRBJ1-3; D unresolved. V shed 3 bases and J shed 2 bases, with 11 bases lying between them. There are 15 residues in the CDR3. CDR1 and CDR2 (germline): SNHLY, FYNNEI. The CDR3 DNA reads TGTGCCAGCAGTGATCCGAACCGGGCTGGAAACACCATATATTTT. Its protein product is CASSDPNRAGNTIYF.

The sample holds many counts of this clonotype. CDR3 bases: TGTGCCAGCAGCGCATTAATGGGCCTGAATACGCAGTATTTT. This gives the protein CASSALMGLNTQYF. This chain uses TRBV28 with TRBJ2-3; D remains unclear. The germline V gene encodes CDR1 MDHEN and CDR2 SYDVKM. The CDR3 is 14 residues long. Trimming took off 6 bases at V and 7 bases at J, with 17 bases between the two ends.

This clonotype was counted many times. V is TRBV18 and J is TRBJ2-3; weak D call: TRBD1 (6 bases). The germline V gene encodes CDR1 KGHSH and CDR2 LQKENI. The CDR3 loop spans 13 amino acids. V was trimmed by 4 bases and J by 4 bases, leaving 9 bases between them. The CDR3 coding sequence is TGTGCCAGCTCACGTGACAGGTCAGATACGCAGTATTTT. This encodes CASSRDRSDTQYF.

The table lists this clonotype with many counts. The chain is built from TRBV5-1 and TRBJ2-2; no firm D call. This CDR3 comprises 16 residues. The germline V gene encodes CDR1 SGHRS and CDR2 YFSETQ. The ends were cut back, 4 bases at V and 0 bases at J, with 13 bases in the middle. In DNA, the CDR3 is TGCGCCAGCAGCGATCGCGGTTCCGCGAACACCGGGGAGCTGTTTTTT. The encoded protein is CASSDRGSANTGELFF.

At least ten counts were recorded for this clonotype. The chain couples TRBV12-3 or TRBV12-4 to TRBJ1-1, with D unclear. V lost 5 bases and J 6 bases, leaving 10 bases between the germline ends. CDR3 length: 12 residues. CDR3: CASSPAVAEAFF. For the CDR3, the DNA is TGTGCCAGCAGTCCCGCGGTGGCTGAAGCTTTCTTT.

Details on this clonotype: A clone one base away is much larger, so this may be a read error. This chain connects TRBV11-3 to TRBJ2-7, with unresolved D. The CDR3 has 13 amino acids. Trimming pared 0 bases from V and 0 bases from J, leaving 3 bases between. Germline CDR1 SGHNT, CDR2 YENEEA. The CDR3 nucleotides are TGTGCCAGCAGCTTAGACGGCTCCTACGAGCAGTACTTC. Translated: CASSLDGSYEQYF.

This clonotype was seen a few times. The rearrangement joins TRBV19 to TRBJ1-5, with TRBD1 as a possible D gene (5 bases). Germline CDR1 LNHDA, CDR2 SQIVND (reference sequence). The CDR3 is made up of 15 amino acids. Deletions cut 5 bases from V and 0 bases from J, with 11 bases between. CDR3 DNA sequence: TGTGCCAGTAGTTCGGGGGTCCCTAGCAATCAGCCCCAGCATTTT. This sequence encodes CASSSGVPSNQPQHF.

This clonotype was recorded once. The chain uses TRBV27 and TRBJ2-1; D is unclear. The CDR3 covers 18 residues. CDR1 is MNHEY and CDR2 is SMNVEV in the germline V gene (reference sequence). V was cut by 0 bases and J by 5 bases, with 20 bases left in between. CDR3 sequence (DNA): TGTGCCAGCAGTTTATCAGGTATTCAGAGGCCTACGAACAATGAGCAGTTCTTC. Amino acid sequence: CASSLSGIQRPTNNEQFF.

The chain couples TRBV15 to TRBJ1-2; 7 nucleotides agree with TRBD1. J was trimmed by 1 base and V by 1 base; bases with no gene match: 9. The germline gives CDR1 LNHNV, CDR2 YYDKDF (reference sequence). This CDR3 region has 17 residues. CDR3 sequence: CATSRGGGQALNYGYTF. The CDR3 DNA reads TGTGCCACCAGCAGAGGGGGCGGACAGGCCCTTAACTATGGCTACACCTTC. The full variable domain, its missing parts supplied by reference TRBV15 and TRBJ1-2, is DAMVIQNPRYQVTQFGKPVTLSCSQTLNHNVMYWYQQKSSQAPKLLFHYYDKDFNNEADTPDNFQSRRPNTSFCFLDIRSPGLGDTAMYLCATSRGGGQALNYGYTFGSGTRLTVV.

This clonotype was seen many times. The chain uses TRBV5-6 and TRBJ2-1, with a weak D call TRBD2 (5 bases). Trimming shortened V by 1 base and J by 10 bases, and 9 bases separated the two germline ends. Germline CDR1 reads SGHDT; CDR2 reads YYEEEE. This CDR3 spans 12 amino acids. The CDR3 nucleotides read TGTGCCAGCAGCTTGATGAGAGGGGAGCAGTTCTTC. This encodes CASSLMRGEQFF.

This clonotype was recorded at least ten times. The chain has TRBV12-3 or TRBV12-4 and TRBJ2-1; TRBD2 matches 13 bases. V lost 7 bases, J lost 8 bases, and 8 bases stayed unmatched. The CDR3 sequence is 15 residues long. The CDR3 DNA reads TGTGCCAGCACCCCGACTAGCGGGAGGAGTTATGAGCAGTTCTTC. It is translated as CASTPTSGRSYEQFF.

This clonotype appeared many times. This chain uses TRBV29-1 with TRBJ2-5; D is tentatively TRBD1 or TRBD2 (5 bases each). V lost 6 bases and J 1 base, leaving 12 bases between the germline ends. The CDR3 loop spans 13 amino acids. Germline V lookup: CDR1 SQVTM, CDR2 ANQGSEA. Written as DNA, the CDR3 is TGCAGCGTGGTCCCGGGACCCCAAGAGACCCAGTACTTC. This sequence encodes CSVVPGPQETQYF.

This clonotype was recorded many times. The rearrangement links TRBV12-3 or TRBV12-4 to TRBJ2-7, with D perhaps being TRBD1 or TRBD2 (6 bases each). This CDR3 contains 13 residues. Trimming removed 6 bases from V and 1 base from J, with 10 bases in between. CDR3 loop: CASRGGLSYEQYF. The CDR3 DNA reads TGTGCCAGCAGAGGGGGGCTTTCCTACGAGCAGTACTTC.

This clonotype has a count of ten or more. The chain uses TRBV11-2 and TRBJ2-3; 9 bases line up with TRBD2. Germline CDR1 reads SGHAT; CDR2 reads FQNNGV. The CDR3 has 19 residues. V shed 7 bases and J 5 bases; nucleotides not matched to a gene: 22. CDR3 residues: CASTPSVRLAEGEGDTQYF. In nucleotides, the CDR3 is TGTGCCAGCACCCCTAGCGTAAGACTAGCGGAGGGGGAAGGAGATACGCAGTATTTT.

There are many counts of this clonotype. The J gene is TRBJ1-4, the V gene TRBV2; D ambiguous. The V gene lost 5 bases and the J gene lost 0 bases, with 7 bases spanning the gap. The CDR3 runs 14 residues. Germline CDR1 SNHLY, CDR2 FYNNEI. The CDR3, as DNA: TGTGCCAGCAGTTACAGATCAACTAATGAAAAACTGTTTTTT. As protein: CASSYRSTNEKLFF.

This clonotype was recorded many times. The gene calls are TRBV4-2 and TRBJ1-2; tentatively, D is TRBD1 (5 bases). The V and J ends lost 0 bases and 4 bases respectively, with 12 bases between them. The germline V gene encodes CDR1 LGHNA and CDR2 YNFKEQ. The CDR3 extends over 15 amino acids. In DNA, the CDR3 is TGTGCCAGCAGCCAAGAGGAGACCGGGACCTATGGCTACACCTTC. Protein product: CASSQEETGTYGYTF.

J is TRBJ1-1 and V is TRBV3-1, with 7 nucleotides matching TRBD1. From germline, CDR1 is LGHDT and CDR2 YNNKEL (reference sequence). The length of the CDR3 is 16 residues. Trimming at V came to 10 bases and at J to 4 bases, leaving 18 bases not matched to a gene. DNA for the CDR3: TGTGCCAACATCCAAGAAGGGCAGGGGGAGAGCACTGAAGCTTTCTTT. This translates into CANIQEGQGESTEAFF.

At least ten counts were recorded for this clonotype. The gene calls are TRBV6-1 and TRBJ1-1; 9 nucleotides line up with TRBD1. This CDR3 comprises 15 residues. Germline V gene lookup returns CDR1 MNHNS and CDR2 SASEGT. Losses at the gene ends were 10 bases for V and 3 bases for J; bases not matched to a gene: 12. CDR3 sequence: CATSPYRGLDTEAFF. DNA of the CDR3: TGTGCCACCTCGCCGTACAGGGGGCTAGACACTGAAGCTTTCTTT.

This clonotype was detected ten times or more. The chain carries TRBV2 and TRBJ1-2, with a weak D call TRBD1 (5 bases). Deletions cut 6 bases from V and 8 bases from J, with 13 bases between. This CDR3 is built from 12 residues. The germline gives CDR1 SNHLY, CDR2 FYNNEI. CDR3 in amino acids: CASRDGGEGYTF. The CDR3 DNA is TGTGCCAGCAGGGACGGAGGGGAAGGCTACACCTTC.

This clonotype was detected ten times or more. V and J are TRBV5-1 and TRBJ1-5, with D unclear. V lost 0 bases and J lost 5, with 9 bases in between. The CDR3 runs 14 residues. Germline loops: CDR1 SGHRS, CDR2 YFSETQ. CDR3 protein: CASSLGPLDQPQHF. The CDR3 nucleotides are TGCGCCAGCAGCTTGGGACCCCTTGATCAGCCCCAGCATTTT.

V gene TRBV7-9 combines with J gene TRBJ2-1; D may be TRBD2 (6 bases). The closer fit of TRBJ2-7 to the DNA end suggests the J call may be wrong. Germline V gene lookup returns CDR1 SEHNR and CDR2 FQNEAQ (reference sequence). The CDR3 contains 17 residues. The CDR3 DNA reads as TGTGCCAGCAGCTTCTGGGGTGCTGTAGCGGCAGTCCGTGAGCAGTACTTC. Translation: CASSFWGAVAAVREQYF.

This clonotype was found many times. This chain connects TRBV4-1 to TRBJ2-2; TRBD2 matches 11 bases. V gave up 1 base and J gave up 4 bases; unmatched junction bases: 8. This CDR3 is built from 18 residues. In germline, CDR1 is MGHRA, CDR2 YSYEKL. The CDR3 DNA follows: TGCGCCAGCAGCCAAGGACTAGCGGGATGGACGGGCACCGGGGAGCTGTTTTTT. Its protein product is CASSQGLAGWTGTGELFF.

As for this clonotype: The DNA is left out, because the CDR3 cannot be placed on it with certainty; the CDR3 is given as TCRdb lists it. This chain connects TRBV5-5 to TRBJ2-5; the table's D gene call, TRBD2, was not cross checked with the DNA. Germline CDR1 SGHKS, CDR2 YYEKEE (reference sequence). The CDR3 has 19 amino acids, counting both end residues. This CDR3 is CASSFYICSARDLGETQYF.